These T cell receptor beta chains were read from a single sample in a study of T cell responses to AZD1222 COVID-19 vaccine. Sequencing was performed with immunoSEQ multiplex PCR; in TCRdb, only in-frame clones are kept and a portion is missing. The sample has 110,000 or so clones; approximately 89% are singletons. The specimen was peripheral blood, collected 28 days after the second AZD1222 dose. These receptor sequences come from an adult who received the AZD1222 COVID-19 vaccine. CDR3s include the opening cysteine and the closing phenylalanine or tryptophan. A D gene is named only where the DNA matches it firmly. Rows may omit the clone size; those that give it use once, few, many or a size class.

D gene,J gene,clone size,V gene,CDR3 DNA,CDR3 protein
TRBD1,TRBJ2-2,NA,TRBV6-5,TGTGCCAGCAGACTCCGGACAGGGGAAACCGGGGAGCTGTTTTTT,CASRLRTGETGELFF
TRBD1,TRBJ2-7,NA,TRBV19,TGTGCCAGTAGTGCCTCCGGGACAGGGGGCTTATACGAGCAGTACTTC,CASSASGTGGLYEQYF
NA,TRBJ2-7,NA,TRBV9,TGTGCCAGCAGCGTAGCTGAGGGGGTTGAGCAGTACTTC,CASSVAEGVEQYF
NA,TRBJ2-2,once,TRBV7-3,TGTGCCAGCAGCTTAATAGGTACCGGGGAGCTGTTTTTT,CASSLIGTGELFF
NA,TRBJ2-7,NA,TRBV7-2,TGTGCCAGCAGCCCAGGTAACAGCTTCCACGAGCAGTACTTC,CASSPGNSFHEQYF
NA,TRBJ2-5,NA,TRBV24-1,TGTGCCACCAGTGCCTGGGGGACCACGGAGACCCAGTACTTC,CATSAWGTTETQYF
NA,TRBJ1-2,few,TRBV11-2,TGTGCCAGCAGCTTATCTTCAGGGTATGGCTACACCTTC,CASSLSSGYGYTF
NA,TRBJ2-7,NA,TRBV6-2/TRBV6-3,TGTGCCAGCAGTTACTACACCGACAGGTGGTTC,CASSYYTDRWF
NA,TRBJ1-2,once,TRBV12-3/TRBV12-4,TGTGCCAGCAGATCGGACCGACGCTATGGCTACACCTTC,CASRSDRRYGYTF
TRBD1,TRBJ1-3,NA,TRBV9,TGTGCCAGCAGCGTAGCACCCGGACAGGGAGGGGAAAACACCATATATTTT,CASSVAPGQGGENTIYF
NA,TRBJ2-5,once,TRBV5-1,TGCGCCAGCAGCTTTACTGCCTCGGGGGAGACCCAGTACTTC,CASSFTASGETQYF
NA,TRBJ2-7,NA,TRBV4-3,TGCGCCAGCAGCCAAGGGCTGGGGGGATATACCTACGAGCAGTACTTC,CASSQGLGGYTYEQYF
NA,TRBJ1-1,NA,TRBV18,TGTGCCAGCTCCCCCAAGGCTGAAGCTTTCTTT,CASSPKAEAFF
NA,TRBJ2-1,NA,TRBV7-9,TGTGCCAGCAGCTCCCCGAGAGGGAGCTCCTACAATGAGCAGTTCTTC,CASSSPRGSSYNEQFF
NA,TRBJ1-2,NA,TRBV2,TGTGCCAGCAGCGCTATCCGGGGCGCGGGCTATGGCTACACCTTC,CASSAIRGAGYGYTF
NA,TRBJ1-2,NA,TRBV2,TGTGCCAGCAGTGAAAGCACAGGGCTCAACTATGGCTACACCTTC,CASSESTGLNYGYTF
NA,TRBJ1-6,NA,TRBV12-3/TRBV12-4,TGTGCCAGCAGTTTTTCGCTTAATTCACCCCTCCACTTT,CASSFSLNSPLHF
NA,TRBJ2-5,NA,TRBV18,TGTGCCAGCTCACCGAGAGGTCAGACCCTTCAAGAGACCCAGTACTTC,CASSPRGQTLQETQYF
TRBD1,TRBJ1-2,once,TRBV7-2,TGTGCCAGCAGCGGCCAAGGACAGGGGAACTATGGCTACACCTTC,CASSGQGQGNYGYTF
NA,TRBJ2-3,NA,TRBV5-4,TGTGCCAGCAGCTTGTATCGGGCCAGCACAGATACGCAGTATTTT,CASSLYRASTDTQYF
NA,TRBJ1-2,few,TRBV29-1,TGCAGCGTTGGGGGGGCTGTTATCTACGGCTACACCTTC,CSVGGAVIYGYTF
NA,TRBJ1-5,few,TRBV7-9,TGTGCCAGCAGCTTAGACTTAGAGCAGCCCCAGCATTTT,CASSLDLEQPQHF
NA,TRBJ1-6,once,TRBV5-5,TGTGCCAGCAGCTTACAGGTGTATAATTCACCCCTCCACTTT,CASSLQVYNSPLHF
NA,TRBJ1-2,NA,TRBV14,TGTGCCAGCAGTTTTGGGACTAACTATGGCTACACCTTC,CASSFGTNYGYTF
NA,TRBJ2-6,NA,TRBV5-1,TGCGCCAGCAGCTTGGCCGGGGTCACCCACTCTGGGGCCAACGTCCTGACTTTC,CASSLAGVTHSGANVLTF
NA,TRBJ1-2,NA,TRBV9,TGTGCCAGCAGCGTAGGAGATCACCCCTATGGCTACACCTTC,CASSVGDHPYGYTF
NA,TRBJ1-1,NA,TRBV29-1,TGCAGCGTTGGAAGAACCGGGCTAGAGTTACCTGAAGCTTTCTTT,CSVGRTGLELPEAFF